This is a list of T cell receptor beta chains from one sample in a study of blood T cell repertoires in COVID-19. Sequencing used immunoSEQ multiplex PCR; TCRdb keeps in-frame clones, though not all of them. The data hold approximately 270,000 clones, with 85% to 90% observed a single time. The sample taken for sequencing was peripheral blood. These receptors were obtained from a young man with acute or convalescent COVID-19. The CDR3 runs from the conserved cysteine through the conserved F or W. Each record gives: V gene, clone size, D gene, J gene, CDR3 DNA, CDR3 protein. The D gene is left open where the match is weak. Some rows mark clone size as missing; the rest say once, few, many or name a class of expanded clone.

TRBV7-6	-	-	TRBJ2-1	TGTGCCAGCAGCTCACCATACAGGAGCTCCTACAATGAGCAGTTCTTC	CASSSPYRSSYNEQFF
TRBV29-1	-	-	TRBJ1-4	TGCAGCGTTGGCCGCCATGGAGGGGTTAATGAAAAACTGTTTTTT	CSVGRHGGVNEKLFF
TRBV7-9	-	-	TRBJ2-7	TGTGCCAGCAGCGATGGGACTGGGAAGGTCTACGAGCAGTACTTC	CASSDGTGKVYEQYF
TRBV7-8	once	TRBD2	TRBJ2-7	TGTGCCAGCAGCTTAGTTAGCGGGAGGACCTACGAGCAGTACTTC	CASSLVSGRTYEQYF
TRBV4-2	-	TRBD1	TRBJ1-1	TGTGCCAGCCGAAACCGGGACAGGGTCATGGAAGCTTTCTTT	CASRNRDRVMEAFF
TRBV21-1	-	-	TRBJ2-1	TGTGCCAGCAGCAAGGGACAGGGGGTCCCTGTACTCTCCTACAATGAGCAGTTCTTC	CASSKGQGVPVLSYNEQFF
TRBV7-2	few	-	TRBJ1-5	TGTGCCAGCAGCTCGAGTCGGGGGGGCAATCAGCCCCAGCATTTT	CASSSSRGGNQPQHF
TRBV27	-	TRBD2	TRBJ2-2	TGTGCCAGCAGTTTGGCGGGAACAATCACCGGGAGGACCGGGGAGCTGTTTTTT	CASSLAGTITGRTGELFF
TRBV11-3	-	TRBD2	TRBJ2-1	TGTGCCAGCAGCTATACGGGAGGAGTTGGCGATGAGCAGTTCTTC	CASSYTGGVGDEQFF
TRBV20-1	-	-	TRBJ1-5	TGCAGTGCTAGTATTACCCAGGGACAGCCCCAGCATTTT	CSASITQGQPQHF
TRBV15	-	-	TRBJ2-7	TGTGCCACGAACCAAAGAGGGCAGGACGAGCAGTACTTC	CATNQRGQDEQYF
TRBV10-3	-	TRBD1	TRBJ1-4	TGTGCCACCGGGACAGGAGAAAAACTGTTTTTT	CATGTGEKLFF
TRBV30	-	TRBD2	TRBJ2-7	TGTGCCTGGAATCGGCGGGGGGGATCCTACGAGCAGTACTTC	CAWNRRGGSYEQYF
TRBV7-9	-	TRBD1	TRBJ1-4	TGTGCCAGCAGCTCGACAGGGAAGGAGGAAAAACTGTTTTTT	CASSSTGKEEKLFF
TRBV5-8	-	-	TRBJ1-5	TGTGCCAGTTGGAGGGGGGGCGGAGGTCAGCCCCAGCATTTT	CASWRGGGGQPQHF
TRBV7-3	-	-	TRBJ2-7	TGTGCCAGCAGCTTAACGGGGGGGCCCAGCTCCTACGAGCAGTACTTC	CASSLTGGPSSYEQYF
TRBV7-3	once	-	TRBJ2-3	TGTGCCAGCAGCTCTAACGGACATCTCACAGATACGCAGTATTTT	CASSSNGHLTDTQYF
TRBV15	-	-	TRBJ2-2	TGTGCCACCAGCAGAGATTTGCGTGGGGAGCTGTTTTTT	CATSRDLRGELFF
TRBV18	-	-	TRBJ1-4	TGTGCCAGCTCGCGGGACGATCTGGGAGGAGAAAAACTGTTTTTT	CASSRDDLGGEKLFF
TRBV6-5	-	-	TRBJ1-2	TGTGCCAGCAGACCACCGGGTAGCTATGGCTACACCTTC	CASRPPGSYGYTF
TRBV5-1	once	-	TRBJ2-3	TGCGCCAGCAAGAAGGAGGGCACAGATACGCAGTATTTT	CASKKEGTDTQYF
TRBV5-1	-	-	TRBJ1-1	TGCGCCAGCAGCTTGGCAGGGTACACTGAAGCTTTCTTT	CASSLAGYTEAFF
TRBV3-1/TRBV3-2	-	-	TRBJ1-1	TGTGCCAGCAGCCAACCCGGGAGGATGAACACTGAAGCTTTCTTT	CASSQPGRMNTEAFF
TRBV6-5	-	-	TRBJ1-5	TGTGCCAGCAGTCGAACCAGGCAGCCCCAGCATTTT	CASSRTRQPQHF
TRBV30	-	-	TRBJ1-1	TGTGCCTGGAGTGGGAAGGGACTATTCCCTGAAGCTTTCTTT	CAWSGKGLFPEAFF
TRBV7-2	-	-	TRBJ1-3	TGTGCCAGCAGCTCGTACGCGTACTCTGGAAACACCATATATTTT	CASSSYAYSGNTIYF
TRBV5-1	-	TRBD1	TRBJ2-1	TGCGCCAGCAGCCCGGGACAGTCCTACAATGAGCAGTTCTTC	CASSPGQSYNEQFF
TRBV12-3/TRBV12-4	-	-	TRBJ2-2	TGTGCCAGCAGTTTACAAGCACGCGGGGAGCTGTTTTTT	CASSLQARGELFF
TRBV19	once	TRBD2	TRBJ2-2	TGTGCCAGTAGTATAGATCCGGGGGGGACCACCGGGGAGCTGTTTTTT	CASSIDPGGTTGELFF
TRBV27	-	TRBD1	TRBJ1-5	TGTGCCAGCAGTTACAGGGGGCCTGATCAGCCCCAGCATTTT	CASSYRGPDQPQHF